This T cell receptor beta chain was captured in a study of cytomegalovirus exposure and HLA in healthy donors. Germline CDR1 is LNHDA and CDR2 is SQIVND (reference sequence). V dropped 7 bases and J dropped 2; count of bases not matched to a gene: 5. The CDR3 runs 15 residues. To note about this clone: No antigen is known for it.

The PCR employed 60 Vbeta primers together with 13 Jbeta primers. Method: immunoSEQ multiplex PCR; TCRdb's copy keeps in-frame clones and lacks some. The sample holds about 130,000 clones, 70% to 80% seen once. Points from the study as a whole: The classifier, whose performance was assessed in both the original and validation cohorts, reportedly diagnosed cytomegalovirus status with high specificity and sensitivity.

The chain employs TRBV19 and TRBJ2-1; 10 bases line up with TRBD2. The TCR comes from a young man in good health and CMV-seronegative. Specimen: PBMCs. Here the CDR3 reads CASTPGTSAYNEQFF. The CDR3 nucleotides are TGTGCCAGTACCCCCGGGACTAGCGCCTACAATGAGCAGTTCTTC.